The clone carrying this T cell receptor (beta chain) was counted a few times. This entry is derived from a study of identical twins. Germline V CDR1 and CDR2: MNHEY, SMNVEV (reference sequence). With 7 bases removed from V and 8 bases from J, the gap between germline ends came to 17 bases. This CDR3 spans 13 amino acids. TCRdb fed the 5' RACE reads into MiXCR, producing one record per CDR3 protein. The sample carries some 500,000 distinct CDR3 sequences, roughly 9.9% recorded once. These data were likewise used in another study, on yellow fever vaccine responses in identical twins.

This TCR was recovered from a woman under 30 in good health. This chain uses TRBV27 with TRBJ1-2; D gene ambiguous. Sequencing input: PBMCs. The CDR3 loop is CASIGGISGGYTF. The CDR3 DNA follows: TGTGCCAGCATAGGAGGAATTTCGGGAGGCTACACCTTC.